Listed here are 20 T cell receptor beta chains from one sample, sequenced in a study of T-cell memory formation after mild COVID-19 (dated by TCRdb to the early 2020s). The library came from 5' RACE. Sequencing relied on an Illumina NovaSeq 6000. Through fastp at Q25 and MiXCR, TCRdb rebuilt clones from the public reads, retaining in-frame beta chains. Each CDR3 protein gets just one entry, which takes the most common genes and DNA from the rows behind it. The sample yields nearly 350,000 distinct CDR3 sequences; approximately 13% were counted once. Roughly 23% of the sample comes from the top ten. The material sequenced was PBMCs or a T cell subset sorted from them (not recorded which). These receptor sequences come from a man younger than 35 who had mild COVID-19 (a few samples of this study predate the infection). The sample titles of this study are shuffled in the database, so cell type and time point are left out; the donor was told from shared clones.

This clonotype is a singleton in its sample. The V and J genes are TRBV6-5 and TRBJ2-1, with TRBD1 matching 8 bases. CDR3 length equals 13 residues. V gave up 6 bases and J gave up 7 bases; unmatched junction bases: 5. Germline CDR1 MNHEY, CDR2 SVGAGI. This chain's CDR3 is CASSYRGTNEQFF. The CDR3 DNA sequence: TGTGCCAGCAGCTACAGGGGGACTAATGAGCAGTTCTTC.

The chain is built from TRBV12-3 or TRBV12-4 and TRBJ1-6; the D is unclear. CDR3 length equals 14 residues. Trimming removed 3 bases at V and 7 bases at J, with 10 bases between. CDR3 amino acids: CASSFRGSNSPLHF. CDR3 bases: TGTGCCAGCAGTTTTCGCGGGTCAAATTCACCCCTCCACTTT.

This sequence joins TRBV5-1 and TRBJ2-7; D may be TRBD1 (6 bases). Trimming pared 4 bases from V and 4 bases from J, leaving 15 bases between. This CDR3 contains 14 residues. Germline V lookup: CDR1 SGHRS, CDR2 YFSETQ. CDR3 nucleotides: TGCGCCAGCAGCGGCAACAGGGCATCATACGAGCAGTACTTC. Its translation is CASSGNRASYEQYF.

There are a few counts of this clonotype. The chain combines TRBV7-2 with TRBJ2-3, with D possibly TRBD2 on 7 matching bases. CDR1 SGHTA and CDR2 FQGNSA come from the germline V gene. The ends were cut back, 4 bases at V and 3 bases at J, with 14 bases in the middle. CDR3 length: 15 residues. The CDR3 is CASSWGGGTTDTQYF. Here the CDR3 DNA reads TGTGCCAGCAGCTGGGGAGGGGGTACGACAGATACGCAGTATTTT.

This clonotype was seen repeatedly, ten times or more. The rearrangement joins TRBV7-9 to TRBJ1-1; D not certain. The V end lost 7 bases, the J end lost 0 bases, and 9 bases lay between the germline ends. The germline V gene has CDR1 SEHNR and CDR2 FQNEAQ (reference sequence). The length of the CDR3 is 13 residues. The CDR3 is CASNPGLNTEAFF. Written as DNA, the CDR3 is TGTGCCAGCAATCCGGGGTTGAACACTGAAGCTTTCTTT.

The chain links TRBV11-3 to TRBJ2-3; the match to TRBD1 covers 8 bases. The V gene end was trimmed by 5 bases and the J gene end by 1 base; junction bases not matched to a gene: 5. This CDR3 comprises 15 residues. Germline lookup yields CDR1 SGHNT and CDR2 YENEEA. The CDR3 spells CASSMTGDGTDTQYF. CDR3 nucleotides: TGTGCCAGCAGCATGACAGGGGATGGCACAGATACGCAGTATTTT.

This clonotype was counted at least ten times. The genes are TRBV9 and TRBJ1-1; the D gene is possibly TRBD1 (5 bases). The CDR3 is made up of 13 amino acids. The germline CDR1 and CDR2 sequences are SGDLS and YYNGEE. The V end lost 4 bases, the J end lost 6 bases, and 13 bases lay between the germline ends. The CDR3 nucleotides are TGTGCCAGCAGCTCCCGGGGGGGGTCTGAAGCTTTCTTT. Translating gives CASSSRGGSEAFF.

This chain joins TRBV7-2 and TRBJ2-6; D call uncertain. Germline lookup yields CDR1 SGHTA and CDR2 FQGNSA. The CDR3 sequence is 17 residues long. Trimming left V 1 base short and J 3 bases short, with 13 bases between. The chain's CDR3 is CASSLGPGLGGANVLTF. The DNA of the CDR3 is TGTGCCAGCAGCTTAGGACCAGGCCTTGGTGGGGCCAACGTCCTGACTTTC.

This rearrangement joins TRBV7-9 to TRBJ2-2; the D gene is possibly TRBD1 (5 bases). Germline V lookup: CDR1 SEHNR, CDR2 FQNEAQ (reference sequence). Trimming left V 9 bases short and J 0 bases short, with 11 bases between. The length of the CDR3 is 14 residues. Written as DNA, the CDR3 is TGTGCCAGTAGGGGCCAGACGAACACCGGGGAGCTGTTTTTT. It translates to CASRGQTNTGELFF.

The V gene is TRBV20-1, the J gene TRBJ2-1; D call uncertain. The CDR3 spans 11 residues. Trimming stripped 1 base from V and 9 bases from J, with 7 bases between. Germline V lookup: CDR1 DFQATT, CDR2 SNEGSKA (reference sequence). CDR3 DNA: TGCAGTGCTAGAGGTTGGGGTGAGCAGTTCTTC. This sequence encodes CSARGWGEQFF.

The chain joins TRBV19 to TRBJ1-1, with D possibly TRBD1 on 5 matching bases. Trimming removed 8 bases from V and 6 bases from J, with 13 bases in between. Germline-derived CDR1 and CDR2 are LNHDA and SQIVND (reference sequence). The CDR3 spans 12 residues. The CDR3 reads CASLSRVPEAFF. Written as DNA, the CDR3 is TGTGCCAGTCTTAGCAGGGTCCCTGAAGCTTTCTTT.

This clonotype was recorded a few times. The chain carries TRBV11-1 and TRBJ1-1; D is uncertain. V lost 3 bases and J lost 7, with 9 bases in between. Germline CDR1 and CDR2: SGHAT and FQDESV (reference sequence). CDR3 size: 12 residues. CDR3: CASSLDGIEAFF. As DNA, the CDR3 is TGTGCCAGCAGCTTGGACGGAATTGAAGCTTTCTTT.

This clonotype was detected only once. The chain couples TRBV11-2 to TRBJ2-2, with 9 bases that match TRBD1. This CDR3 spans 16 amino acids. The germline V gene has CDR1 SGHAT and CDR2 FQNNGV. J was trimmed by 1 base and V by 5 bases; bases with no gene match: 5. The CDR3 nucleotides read TGTGCCAGCAGCACCAGGACAGGGGAGAACACCGGGGAGCTGTTTTTT. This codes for CASSTRTGENTGELFF.

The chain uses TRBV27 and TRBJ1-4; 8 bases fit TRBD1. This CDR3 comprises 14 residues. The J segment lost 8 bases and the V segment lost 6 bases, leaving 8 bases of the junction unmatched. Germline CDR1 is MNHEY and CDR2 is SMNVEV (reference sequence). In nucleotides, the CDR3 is TGTGCCAGCAGGGATGGGACAGGAGGGGAAAAACTGTTTTTT. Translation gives CASRDGTGGEKLFF.

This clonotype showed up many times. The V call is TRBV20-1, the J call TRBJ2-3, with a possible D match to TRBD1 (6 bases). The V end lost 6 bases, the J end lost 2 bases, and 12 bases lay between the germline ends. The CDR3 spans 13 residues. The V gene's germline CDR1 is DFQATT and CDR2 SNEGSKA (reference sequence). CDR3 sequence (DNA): TGCAGTGCCAGGGGTCCTGACACAGATACGCAGTATTTT. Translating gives CSARGPDTDTQYF.

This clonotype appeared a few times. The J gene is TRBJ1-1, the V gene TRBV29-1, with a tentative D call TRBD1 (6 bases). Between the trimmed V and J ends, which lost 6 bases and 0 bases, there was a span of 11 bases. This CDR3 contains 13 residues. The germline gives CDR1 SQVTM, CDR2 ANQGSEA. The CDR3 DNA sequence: TGCAGCGTCCAAGGACAGTTGAACACTGAAGCTTTCTTT. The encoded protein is CSVQGQLNTEAFF. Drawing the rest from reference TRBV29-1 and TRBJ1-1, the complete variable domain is SAVISQKPSRDICQRGTSLTIQCQVDSQVTMMFWYRQQPGQSLTLIATANQGSEATYESGFVIDKFPISRPNLTFSTLTVSNMSPEDSSIYLCSVQGQLNTEAFFGQGTRLTVV.

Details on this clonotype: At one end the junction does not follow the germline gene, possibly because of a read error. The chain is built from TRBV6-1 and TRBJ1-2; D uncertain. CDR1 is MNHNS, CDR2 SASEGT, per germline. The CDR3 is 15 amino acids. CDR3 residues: CASSEGAGPGYVYTF. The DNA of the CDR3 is TGTGCCAGCAGTGAAGGGGCGGGCCCCGGCTATGTCTACACCTTC.

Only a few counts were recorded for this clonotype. CDR3 coding DNA: TGTGCCAGCAGTCAAGACAGGGGAATCAATTCACCCCTCCACTTT. Translated, it gives CASSQDRGINSPLHF. The rearrangement links TRBV6-6 to TRBJ1-6, with 8 bases identical to TRBD1. Germline CDR1 and CDR2: MNHNY and SVGAGI (reference sequence). J gave up 7 bases and V 5 bases, and 7 bases lay outside the gene matches. The CDR3 is 15 amino acids.

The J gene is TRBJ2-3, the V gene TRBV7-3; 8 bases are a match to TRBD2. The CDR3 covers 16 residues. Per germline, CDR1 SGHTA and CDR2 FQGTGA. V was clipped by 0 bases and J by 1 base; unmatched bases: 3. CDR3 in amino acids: CASSLTPGLGTDTQYF. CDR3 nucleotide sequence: TGTGCCAGCAGCTTAACGCCGGGACTAGGCACAGATACGCAGTATTTT.

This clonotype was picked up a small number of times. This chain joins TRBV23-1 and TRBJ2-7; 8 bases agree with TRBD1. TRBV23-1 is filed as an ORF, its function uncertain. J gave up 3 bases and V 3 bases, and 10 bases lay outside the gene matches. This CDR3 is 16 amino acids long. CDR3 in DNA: TGCGCCAGCAGTCAGACCCGGGACAGGAATTACTACGAGCAGTACTTC. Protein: CASSQTRDRNYYEQYF.